This T cell receptor (beta chain) stems from a study of cytomegalovirus exposure and HLA in healthy donors. Whole-study results and caveats: In a later analysis, V- and J-gene trimming of beta chains associated with a DCLRE1C missense variant, replicated independently. Of the V segments, some could not be distinguished, including TRBV6-2 and TRBV6-3, and were excluded.

CDR3 length equals 18 residues. Germline values: CDR1 MNHNS, CDR2 SASEGT. In the case of this clone: Its specificity is not known. The junction shows a germline mismatch at one end, possibly a read error. Other nucleotide sequences from this sample produce the same CDR3.

The PCR made use of 60 Vbeta and 13 Jbeta primers. Sequenced by immunoSEQ multiplex PCR; TCRdb stores in-frame clones only, minus some. This sample yields 65,000 to 90,000 clones, of which 72% are seen a single time; roughly 12% belongs to the top ten. The chain combines TRBV6-1 with TRBJ1-6, with D possibly TRBD1 on 6 matching bases. The sequence derives from a woman aged 40 to 55 in good health and CMV-seropositive. Sequencing input: PBMCs. In nucleotides, the CDR3 is TGTGCCAGCAGTGAAATTATGGTCTGGGGGCAGGGAAATTCCCCCCTCCACTTT. Amino acids: CASSEIMVWGQGNSPLHF.